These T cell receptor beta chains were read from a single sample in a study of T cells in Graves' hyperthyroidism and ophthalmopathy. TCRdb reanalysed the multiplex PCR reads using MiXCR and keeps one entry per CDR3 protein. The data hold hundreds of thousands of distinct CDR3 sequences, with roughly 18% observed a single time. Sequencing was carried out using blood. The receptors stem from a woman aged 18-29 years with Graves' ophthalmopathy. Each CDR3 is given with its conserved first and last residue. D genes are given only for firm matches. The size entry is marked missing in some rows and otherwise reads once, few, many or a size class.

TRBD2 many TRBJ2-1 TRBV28 CASSTSGRVGPYNEQFF TGTGCCAGCAGTACTAGCGGGAGGGTAGGACCCTACAATGAGCAGTTCTTC
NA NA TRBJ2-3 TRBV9 CASSAVSDGRTDTQYF TGTGCCAGCAGCGCCGTCTCGGACGGAAGGACAGATACGCAGTATTTT
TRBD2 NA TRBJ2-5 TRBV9 CASSATSGGKETQYF TGTGCCAGCAGCGCAACTAGCGGGGGGAAAGAGACCCAGTACTTC
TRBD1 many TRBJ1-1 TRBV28 CASSSSGTGRDTEAFF TGTGCCAGCAGTTCCTCCGGGACAGGGAGGGACACTGAAGCTTTCTTT
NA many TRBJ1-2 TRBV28 CASSSFGSDNYGYTF TGTGCCAGCAGTTCCTTTGGATCTGATAACTATGGCTACACCTTC
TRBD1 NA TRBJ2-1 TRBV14 CASSQGRDRGYNEQFF TGTGCCAGCAGCCAAGGCCGGGACAGGGGTTACAATGAGCAGTTCTTC
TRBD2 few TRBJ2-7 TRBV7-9 CASSPNGLAGVEQYF TGTGCCAGCAGCCCAAACGGACTAGCGGGAGTCGAGCAGTACTTC
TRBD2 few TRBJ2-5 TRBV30 CAWSELAGLQETQYF TGTGCCTGGAGTGAACTAGCGGGCCTCCAAGAGACCCAGTACTTC
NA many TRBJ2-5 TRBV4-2 CASSQGSGAGETQYF TGTGCCAGCAGCCAAGGATCGGGGGCGGGAGAGACCCAGTACTTC
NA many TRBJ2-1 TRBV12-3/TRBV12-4 CASSFPRGASSYNEQFF TGTGCCAGCAGTTTCCCGAGAGGAGCGAGCTCCTACAATGAGCAGTTCTTC
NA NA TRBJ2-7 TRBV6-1 CASKSGYYEQYF TGTGCCAGCAAATCAGGGTACTACGAGCAGTACTTC
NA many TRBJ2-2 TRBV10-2 CASMAHMFANTGELFF TGCGCCAGCATGGCACATATGTTCGCGAACACCGGGGAGCTGTTTTTT
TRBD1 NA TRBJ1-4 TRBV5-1 CASSLTVDRGNEKLFF TGCGCCAGCAGTTTGACAGTGGACAGGGGGAATGAAAAACTGTTTTTT
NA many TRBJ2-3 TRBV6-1 CASSEEGVDTQYF TGTGCCAGCAGTGAAGAGGGGGTGGATACGCAGTATTTT
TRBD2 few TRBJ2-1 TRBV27 CASTVSGGYYDEQFF TGTGCCAGCACCGTTAGCGGGGGTTACTACGATGAGCAGTTCTTC
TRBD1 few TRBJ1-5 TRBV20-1 CSAVTGGSGNQPQHF TGCAGTGCTGTTACAGGGGGCTCGGGCAATCAGCCCCAGCATTTT
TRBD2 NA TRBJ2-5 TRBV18 CASSPPTSGDQETQYF TGTGCCAGCTCACCACCGACTAGCGGGGACCAAGAGACCCAGTACTTC
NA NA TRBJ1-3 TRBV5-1 CASSGDGGNTIYF TGCGCCAGCAGCGGGGACGGAGGAAACACCATATATTTT
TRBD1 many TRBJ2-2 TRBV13 CASSVRDRGTGELFF TGTGCCAGCAGCGTCCGGGACAGGGGCACCGGGGAGCTGTTTTTT
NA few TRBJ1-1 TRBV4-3 CASSQEVYISQGFTEAFF TGCGCCAGCAGCCAAGAGGTGTATATTTCGCAGGGCTTCACTGAAGCTTTCTTT